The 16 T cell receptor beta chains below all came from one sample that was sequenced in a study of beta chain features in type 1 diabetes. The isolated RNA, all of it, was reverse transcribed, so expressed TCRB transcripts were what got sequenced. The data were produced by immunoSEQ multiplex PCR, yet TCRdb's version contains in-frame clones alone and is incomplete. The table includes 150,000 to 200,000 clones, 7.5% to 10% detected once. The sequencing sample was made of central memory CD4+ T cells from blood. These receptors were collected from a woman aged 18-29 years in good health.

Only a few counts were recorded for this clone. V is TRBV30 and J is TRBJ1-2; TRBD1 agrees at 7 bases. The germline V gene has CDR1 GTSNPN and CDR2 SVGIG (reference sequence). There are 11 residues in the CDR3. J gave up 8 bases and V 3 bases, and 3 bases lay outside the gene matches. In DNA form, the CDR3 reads TGTGCCTGGAGCAGGGGGGCCGGCTACACCTTC. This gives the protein CAWSRGAGYTF.

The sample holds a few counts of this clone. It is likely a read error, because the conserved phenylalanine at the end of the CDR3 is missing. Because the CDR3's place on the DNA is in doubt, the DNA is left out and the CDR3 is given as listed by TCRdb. The CDR3 is CASSSSGTGFS. The J gene is TRBJ1-2, the V gene TRBV27; TRBD1 is the table's D call and was not checked against the DNA. Per germline, CDR1 MNHEY and CDR2 SMNVEV (reference sequence). The CDR3 is made up of 11 amino acids, end residues included.

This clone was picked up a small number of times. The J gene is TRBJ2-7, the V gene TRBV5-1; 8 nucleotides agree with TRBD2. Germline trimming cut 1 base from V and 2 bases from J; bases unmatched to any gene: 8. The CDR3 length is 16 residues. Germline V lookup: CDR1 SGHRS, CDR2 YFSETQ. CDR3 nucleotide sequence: TGCGCCAGCAGCTTGACTAGCGGAGAGGGTCCCTACGAGCAGTACTTC. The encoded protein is CASSLTSGEGPYEQYF.

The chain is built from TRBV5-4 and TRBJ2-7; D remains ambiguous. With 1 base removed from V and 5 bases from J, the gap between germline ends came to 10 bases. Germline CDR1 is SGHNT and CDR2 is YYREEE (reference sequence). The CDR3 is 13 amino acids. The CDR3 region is CASSLSGSDEQYF. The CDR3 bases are TGTGCCAGCAGCTTGTCCGGGTCGGACGAGCAGTACTTC.

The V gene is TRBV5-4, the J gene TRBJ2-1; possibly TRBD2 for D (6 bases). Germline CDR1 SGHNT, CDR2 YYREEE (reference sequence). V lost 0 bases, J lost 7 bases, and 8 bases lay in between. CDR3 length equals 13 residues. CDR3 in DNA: TGTGCCAGCAGCTTGGCTAGCGTTAATGAGCAGTTCTTC. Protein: CASSLASVNEQFF.

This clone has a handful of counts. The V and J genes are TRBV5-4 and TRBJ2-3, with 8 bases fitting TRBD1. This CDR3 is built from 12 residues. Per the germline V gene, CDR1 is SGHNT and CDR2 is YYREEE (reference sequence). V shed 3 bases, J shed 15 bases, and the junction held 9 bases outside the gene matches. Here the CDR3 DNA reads TGTGCCAGCAGCTCCTCCAGGACAGGGCAATATTTT. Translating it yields CASSSSRTGQYF.

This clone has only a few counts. The CDR3 reads CASSVDPEGERPLHF. The CDR3 coding sequence is TGTGCCAGCAGCGTAGACCCAGAGGGAGAAAGGCCCCTCCACTTT. J is TRBJ1-6 and V is TRBV9; D gene ambiguous. CDR1 is SGDLS and CDR2 is YYNGEE in the germline V gene. The V and J ends lost 0 bases and 13 bases respectively, with 17 bases between them. The CDR3 covers 15 residues.

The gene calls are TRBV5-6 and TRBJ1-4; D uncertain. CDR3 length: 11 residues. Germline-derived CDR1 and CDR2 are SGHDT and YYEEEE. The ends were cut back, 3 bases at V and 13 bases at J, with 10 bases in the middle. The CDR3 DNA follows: TGTGCCAGCAGCTCGGGAGTGGGACTGTTTTTT. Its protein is CASSSGVGLFF.

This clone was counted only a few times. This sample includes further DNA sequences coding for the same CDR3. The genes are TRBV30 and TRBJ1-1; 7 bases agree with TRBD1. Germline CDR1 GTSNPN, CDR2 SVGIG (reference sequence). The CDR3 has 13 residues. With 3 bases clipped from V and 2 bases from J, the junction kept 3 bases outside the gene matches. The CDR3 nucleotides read TGTGCCTGGAGGGGGACAGCCAACACTGAAGCTTTCTTT. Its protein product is CAWRGTANTEAFF.

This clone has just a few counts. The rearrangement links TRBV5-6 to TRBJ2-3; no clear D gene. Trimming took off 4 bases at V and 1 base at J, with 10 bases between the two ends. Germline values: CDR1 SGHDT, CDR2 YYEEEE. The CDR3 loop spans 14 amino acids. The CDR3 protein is CASSNLAGTDTQYF. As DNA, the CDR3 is TGTGCCAGCAGCAATTTAGCAGGCACAGATACGCAGTATTTT.

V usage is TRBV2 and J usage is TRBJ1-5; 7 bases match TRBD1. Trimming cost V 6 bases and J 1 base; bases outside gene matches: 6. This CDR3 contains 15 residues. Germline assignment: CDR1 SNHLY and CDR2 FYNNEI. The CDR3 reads CASSATGKSNQPQHF. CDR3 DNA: TGTGCCAGCAGCGCGACAGGGAAAAGCAATCAGCCCCAGCATTTT.

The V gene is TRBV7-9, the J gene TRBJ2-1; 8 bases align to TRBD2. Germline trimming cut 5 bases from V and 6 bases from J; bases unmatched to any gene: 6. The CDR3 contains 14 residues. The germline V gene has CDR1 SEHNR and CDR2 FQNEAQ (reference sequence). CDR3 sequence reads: CASSQGLVGNEQFF. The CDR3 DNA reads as TGTGCCAGCAGCCAGGGACTAGTCGGCAATGAGCAGTTCTTC.

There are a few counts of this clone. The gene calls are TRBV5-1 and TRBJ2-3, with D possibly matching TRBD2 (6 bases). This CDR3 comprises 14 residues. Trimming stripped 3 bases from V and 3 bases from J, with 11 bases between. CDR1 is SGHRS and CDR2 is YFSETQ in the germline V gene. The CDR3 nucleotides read TGCGCCAGCAGCTCGGGGGACCCTACAGATACGCAGTATTTT. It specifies CASSSGDPTDTQYF.

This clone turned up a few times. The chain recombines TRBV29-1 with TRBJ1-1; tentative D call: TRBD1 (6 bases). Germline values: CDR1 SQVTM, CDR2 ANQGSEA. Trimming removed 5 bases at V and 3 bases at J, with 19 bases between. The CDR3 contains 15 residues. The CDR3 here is CSVRPGGAWDTEAFF. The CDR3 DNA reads TGCAGCGTTCGCCCTGGGGGGGCCTGGGACACTGAAGCTTTCTTT.

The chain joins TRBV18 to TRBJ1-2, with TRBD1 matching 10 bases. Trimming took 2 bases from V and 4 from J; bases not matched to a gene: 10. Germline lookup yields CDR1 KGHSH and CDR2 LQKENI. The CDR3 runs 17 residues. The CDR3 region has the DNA TGTGCCAGCTCACCAACGTATACCGGGACAGGGGTCTATGGCTACACCTTC. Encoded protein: CASSPTYTGTGVYGYTF.

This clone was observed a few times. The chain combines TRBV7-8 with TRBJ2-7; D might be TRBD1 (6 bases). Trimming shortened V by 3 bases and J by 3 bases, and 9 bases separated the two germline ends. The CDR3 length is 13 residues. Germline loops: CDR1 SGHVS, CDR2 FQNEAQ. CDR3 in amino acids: CASSLDRSYEQYF. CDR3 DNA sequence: TGTGCCAGCAGCTTGGACAGAAGCTACGAGCAGTACTTC. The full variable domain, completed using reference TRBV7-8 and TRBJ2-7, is GAGVSQSPRYKVAKRGQDVALRCDPISGHVSLFWYQQALGQGPEFLTYFQNEAQLDKSGLPSDRFFAERPEGSVSTLKIQRTQQEDSAVYLCASSLDRSYEQYFGPGTRLTVT.